This T cell receptor (beta chain) was recorded in a study of human T cells and chemical hapten exposure (dated by TCRdb to about 2021). About the investigation overall: For sensitization, 2% DPC in acetone was applied to a 2 cm by 2 cm area of upper inner arm skin. Throughout the study period of roughly five months, patients also received therapeutic DPC doses to the scalp every week. Patch tests used Finn chambers with 0.01% DPC on the upper back, scored after 6 days by International Contact Dermatitis Research Group standards. Alopecia areata with under or over 50% scalp involvement, alopecia totalis and alopecia universalis were represented in the patient cohort, which was mostly female. Libraries were pooled for sequencing, and per-sample TCR yields varied mainly because of small differences in library volumes within the pool. In alopecia patients, the study followed how the peripheral blood TCR repertoire changed in vivo over primary and secondary sensitization to diphenylcyclopropenone (DPC), a hapten. Patient blood was sampled pre-sensitization (week 0) and at 2, 6 and about 24 weeks after DPC sensitization. Roughly 30 alopecia patients provided blood for TCR sequencing at one to four time points (pre-sensitization, 2, 6 and 24 weeks).

CDR1 and CDR2, looked up from the germline V gene, are SGHAT and FQNNGV. The CDR3 goes from the cysteine to the phenylalanine over 14 residues. The sequence is cut down to CDR3 DNA, 42 bases in frame from base 1. The germline V end is reduced by 5 bases and the J end by 7 bases; junction bases left unmatched: 11. Library prep was done by RACE. TCRdb shows the sequencer as NextSeq 500. Library preparation attached unique molecular identifiers to individual cDNA molecules for quantitative, reproducible TCR counting. Each blood RNA sample was used to sequence both TCR alpha and TCR beta chains. Processing in the source paper ran as follows. The median number of TCRs per sample was approximately 98,000, ranging from about 20,000 to 690,600. V, J and CDR3 annotation of the TCR reads was performed with the Decombinator software suite. Every sample was subsampled to the same number of TCRs (28,000) for the PS versus PT1 abundance plots. Expanded TCRs were defined as absent before sensitization and observed at least eight times at the 2-week time point. TCRdb reprocessing: public reads trimmed at Q25 with fastp, clones called with MiXCR, in-frame beta chains kept. Each CDR3 protein gets just one entry, which takes the most common genes and DNA from the rows behind it. The V and J calls shown here were made by TCRdb, not taken from the authors' results. The sample includes over 85,000 distinct CDR3 sequences, with 9.5% to 14% observed a single time. The top ten clonotypes cover 2.5% to 4% of the sample.

The time point label for this specimen denotes: pre-sensitization, week 0. The treatment or condition label corresponds to: therapeutic diphenylcyclopropenone sensitization with weekly scalp DPC. At each patch-test visit, blood was drawn before the patch test was applied. Patients were eligible if aged 18 to 70, diagnosed with alopecia and judged suitable for DPC therapy, and pregnant patients were excluded. Total RNA was isolated from unfractionated whole blood collected in Tempus Blood RNA tubes. In this sample, this clonotype turned up many times. Its binding antigen is unknown. Base qualities were left out, and no much larger clone turns up one base away. Results and caveats for the whole study, not just this receptor: The number of PT1 expanded TCRs positively correlated with patch test score, significant at thresholds 8, 16 and 32 but not 4. Expanded TCRs formed significantly more large CDR3 similarity clusters than pre-sensitization or healthy control sets, consistent with antigen-driven responses. Repeated subsampling changed both the strength of the expansion versus patch-test correlation and the threshold at which the correlation became significant. DPC sensitization did not change the number of TCRs with a frequency above 1 in 1000, and there was no evidence of changes in global repertoire structure. Because every patient had alopecia, a presumed autoimmune disease, the patients' immune response might differ from that of healthy individuals.

The clonotype was recovered from a woman in her fifties or sixties with alopecia areata. Some clones in this sample may be carry-over from other donors' samples. This chain is built from TRBV11-2 and TRBJ2-7; TRBD2 aligns with 7 central bases. Material: whole blood, obtained in connection with sensitization to the hapten diphenylcyclopropenone (DPC). The bases read TGTGCCAGCAGCATCCTAGCGGTTCGGGGTGAGCAGTACTTC. This translates into CASSILAVRGEQYF.